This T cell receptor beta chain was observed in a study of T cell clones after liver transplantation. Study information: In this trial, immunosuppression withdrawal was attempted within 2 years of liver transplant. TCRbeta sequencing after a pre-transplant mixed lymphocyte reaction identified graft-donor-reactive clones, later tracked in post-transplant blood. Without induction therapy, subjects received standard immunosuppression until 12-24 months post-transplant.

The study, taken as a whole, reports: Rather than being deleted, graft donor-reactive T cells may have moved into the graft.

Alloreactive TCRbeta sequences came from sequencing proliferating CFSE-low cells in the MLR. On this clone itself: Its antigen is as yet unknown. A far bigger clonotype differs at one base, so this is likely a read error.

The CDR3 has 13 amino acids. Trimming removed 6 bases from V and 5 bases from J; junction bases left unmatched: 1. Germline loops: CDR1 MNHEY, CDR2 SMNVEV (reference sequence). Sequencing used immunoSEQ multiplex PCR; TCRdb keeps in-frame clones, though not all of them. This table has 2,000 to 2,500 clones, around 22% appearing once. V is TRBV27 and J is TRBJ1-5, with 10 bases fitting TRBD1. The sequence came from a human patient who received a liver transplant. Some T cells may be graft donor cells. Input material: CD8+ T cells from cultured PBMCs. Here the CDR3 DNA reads TGTGCCAGCAGCGGGACAGGGGATCAGCCCCAGCATTTT. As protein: CASSGTGDQPQHF.